Listed here are 19 T cell receptor beta chains from one sample, sequenced in a study of T-cell memory formation after mild COVID-19 (dated by TCRdb to the early 2020s). The method was 5' RACE. Sequenced on an Illumina NovaSeq 6000. The public sequencing data were trimmed at Q25 with fastp and processed into clonotypes with MiXCR by TCRdb, which kept only in-frame beta chains. CDR3 protein duplicates are merged, each entry listing the most common genes and DNA. Within this sample are approximately 290,000 distinct CDR3 sequences, with approximately 8% of them counted one time only. Around a fifth of the sample belongs to the ten largest clones. The sequenced sample was PBMCs or a T cell subset sorted from them (not recorded which). Receptor source: a man younger than 30 who had mild COVID-19 (a few samples of this study predate the infection). The sample titles of this study are shuffled in the database, so cell type and time point are left out; the donor was told from shared clones.

Only a few counts were recorded for this clonotype. The rearrangement joins TRBV28 to TRBJ2-7; D is perhaps TRBD1 or TRBD2 (5 bases each). V shed 6 bases and J shed 3 bases, with 15 bases lying between them. CDR3 size: 14 residues. Germline V gene data show CDR1 as MDHEN and CDR2 as SYDVKM. In nucleotides, the CDR3 is TGTGCCAGCAGCGCCCGGGACCGATACTACGAGCAGTACTTC. Translation gives CASSARDRYYEQYF.

This chain links TRBV11-2 with TRBJ1-2; D remains ambiguous. This CDR3 is built from 13 residues. V dropped 6 bases and J dropped 13 bases, with 21 bases sitting between them. CDR1 SGHAT and CDR2 FQNNGV come from the germline V gene. The chain's CDR3 is CASSVSVEREVTF. In DNA, the CDR3 is TGTGCCAGCAGTGTTTCAGTAGAACGCGAGGTCACCTTC.

There are many counts of this clonotype. The V call is TRBV7-8, the J call TRBJ2-7; D is ambiguous. Germline V CDR1 and CDR2: SGHVS, FQNEAQ. The V end lost 2 bases, the J end lost 0 bases, and 5 bases lay between the germline ends. The CDR3 has 13 residues. The CDR3 protein is CASSLQSSYEQYF. CDR3 sequence (DNA): TGTGCCAGCAGCTTACAGAGCTCCTACGAGCAGTACTTC.

This rearrangement joins TRBV11-2 to TRBJ1-6; TRBD1 matches 7 bases. The V segment lost 6 bases and the J segment 6 bases; nucleotides outside the gene matches: 11. The length of the CDR3 is 16 residues. From germline, CDR1 is SGHAT and CDR2 FQNNGV. This chain's CDR3 is CASSRAGGACNSPLHF. CDR3 nucleotide sequence: TGTGCCAGCAGTCGGGCAGGGGGTGCCTGTAATTCACCCCTCCACTTT.

This clonotype was detected ten times or more. This chain uses TRBV29-1 with TRBJ1-1; the D gene is possibly TRBD1 (5 bases). The CDR3 loop spans 11 amino acids. Germline CDR1 SQVTM, CDR2 ANQGSEA. V lost 4 bases and J 5 bases, leaving 8 bases between the germline ends. The CDR3 is CSVVRGTEAFF. In DNA form, the CDR3 reads TGCAGCGTTGTCCGGGGGACTGAAGCTTTCTTT.

This clonotype was picked up a small number of times. The gene calls are TRBV5-1 and TRBJ2-7; no reliable D call. This CDR3 contains 13 residues. With 0 bases removed from V and 1 base from J, the gap between germline ends came to 5 bases. Per germline, CDR1 SGHRS and CDR2 YFSETQ. This CDR3 is CASSLVESYEQYF. For the CDR3, the DNA is TGCGCCAGCAGCTTGGTAGAGTCCTACGAGCAGTACTTC.

This clonotype has just a few counts. The chain is built from TRBV5-4 and TRBJ2-3; 8 bases match TRBD1. Germline values: CDR1 SGHNT, CDR2 YYREEE (reference sequence). V lost 4 bases and J lost 2; bases outside the gene matches: 6. This CDR3 has 15 amino acids. The CDR3 sequence: CASSPGQGNTDTQYF. CDR3 in DNA: TGTGCCAGCAGCCCCGGACAGGGTAACACAGATACGCAGTATTTT.

This clonotype was seen a few times. V is TRBV20-1 and J is TRBJ2-2; TRBD2 might be the D (6 bases). Germline values: CDR1 DFQATT, CDR2 SNEGSKA (reference sequence). CDR3 size: 14 residues. Trimming removed 3 bases at V and 1 base at J, with 9 bases between. CDR3 sequence reads: CSASWGENTGELFF. The CDR3 bases are TGCAGTGCTAGTTGGGGGGAGAACACCGGGGAGCTGTTTTTT.

Here the CDR3 reads CATADRDGYTF. CDR3 nucleotides: TGTGCCACCGCGGACCGGGATGGCTACACCTTC. V is TRBV19 and J is TRBJ1-2; D is undetermined. Germline-derived CDR1 and CDR2 are LNHDA and SQIVND (reference sequence). CDR3 length: 11 amino acids. Trimming cost V 10 bases and J 6 bases, with 12 bases left between them.

The chain uses TRBV7-6 and TRBJ1-1, with a weak D call TRBD1 (5 bases). The germline V gene encodes CDR1 SGHVS and CDR2 FNYEAQ. Trimming took 1 base from V and 6 from J, leaving 12 bases between them. CDR3 length equals 14 residues. The CDR3 bases are TGTGCCAGCAGCTTAGGACAGCCTCCCGCTGAAGCTTTCTTT. It codes for CASSLGQPPAEAFF.

The sample holds many counts of this clonotype. The rearrangement uses TRBV9 and TRBJ1-4; 9 bases agree with TRBD1. V lost 1 base, J lost 7 bases, and 5 bases stayed unmatched. The germline V gene encodes CDR1 SGDLS and CDR2 YYNGEE. CDR3 length: 15 residues. The CDR3 here is CASSVRGQGFEKLFF. CDR3 DNA sequence: TGTGCCAGCAGCGTAAGAGGACAGGGGTTTGAAAAACTGTTTTTT.

This chain uses TRBV4-3 with TRBJ2-1; no definite D call. Trimming shortened V by 4 bases and J by 7 bases, and 11 bases separated the two germline ends. The CDR3 spans 13 residues. The germline gives CDR1 LGHNA, CDR2 YSLEER. The CDR3 sequence is CASSLSPGNEQFF. Written as DNA, the CDR3 is TGCGCCAGCAGCCTCTCCCCTGGGAATGAGCAGTTCTTC.

This clonotype was observed at least ten times. The chain joins TRBV29-1 to TRBJ2-1; tentative D call: TRBD1 (6 bases). V was cut by 6 bases and J by 5 bases, with 17 bases left in between. Looked up from germline, CDR1 is SQVTM and CDR2 is ANQGSEA. The CDR3 consists of 14 residues. The CDR3 DNA follows: TGCAGCGTCCATACAGGGATTAGCAACAATGAGCAGTTCTTC. This translates into CSVHTGISNNEQFF.

This clonotype appeared a few times. This chain connects TRBV11-2 to TRBJ1-2; D unresolved. There are 17 residues in the CDR3. CDR1 is SGHAT, CDR2 FQNNGV, per germline. The V end lost 4 bases, the J end lost 4 bases, and 22 bases lay between the germline ends. CDR3 sequence reads: CASSSSSSGDHGYGYTF. The CDR3 DNA follows: TGTGCCAGCAGCTCCTCCTCCAGTGGGGATCATGGCTATGGCTACACCTTC.

The chain couples TRBV12-3 or TRBV12-4 to TRBJ1-2; D perhaps matches TRBD1 (5 bases). V dropped 7 bases and J dropped 8 bases, with 14 bases sitting between them. The CDR3 is 12 residues long. The CDR3 spells CASTPAGVGYTF. As DNA, the CDR3 is TGTGCCAGCACTCCCGCGGGGGTCGGCTACACCTTC.

The chain joins TRBV7-2 to TRBJ2-5; tentatively, D is TRBD2 (6 bases). The CDR3 totals 14 residues. Per germline, CDR1 SGHTA and CDR2 FQGNSA. Trimming took 11 bases from V and 4 from J, leaving 20 bases between them. The CDR3 DNA reads TGTGCCTCCAAAGCGGGCAGGGTCGGAGAGACCCAGTACTTC. Protein: CASKAGRVGETQYF.

This clonotype came up many times. The V and J genes are TRBV5-1 and TRBJ2-7; D perhaps matches TRBD1 (6 bases). Germline CDR1 reads SGHRS; CDR2 reads YFSETQ. The CDR3 loop spans 13 amino acids. V dropped 3 bases and J dropped 6 bases, with 13 bases sitting between them. The CDR3, as DNA: TGCGCCAGCAGCTATGGGGCAGGGGCCGAGCAGTACGTC. This translates into CASSYGAGAEQYV.

This clonotype was detected only a few times. The rearrangement uses TRBV5-5 and TRBJ1-2; TRBD1 agrees at 8 bases. The junction had 7 bases not matched to a gene; V was cut back by 4 bases and J by 8 bases. The CDR3 length is 13 residues. CDR1 and CDR2 (germline): SGHKS, YYEKEE (reference sequence). The CDR3 bases are TGTGCCAGCAGCCGCAGGGGGCTTGGCGGCTACACCTTC. Translated: CASSRRGLGGYTF.

This clonotype was counted a few times. The chain links TRBV5-8 to TRBJ2-1; D uncertain. The V end was cut by 1 base, the J end by 8 bases, with 4 bases between. Germline lookup yields CDR1 SGHTS and CDR2 YDEGEE. There are 11 residues in the CDR3. As DNA, the CDR3 is TGTGCCAGCAGCTTGATATATGAGCAGTTCTTC. Amino acids: CASSLIYEQFF.